These T cell receptor beta chains were read from a single sample in a study of shared clonotypes between healthy human individuals. TCRdb's copy holds only in-frame clones and misses some; the assay was immunoSEQ multiplex PCR. Here the sample spans hundreds of thousands of clones, about 80% being singletons. The sample taken for sequencing was PBMCs. These receptors originate from a woman in her 40s in good health. Some clones in this sample may be carry-over from other donors' samples. Both conserved end residues are part of each CDR3. D genes are given only for firm matches. Expanded clones are given a class, and other clones once, few, many or no size at all.

j_call: TRBJ1-5; d_call: .; v_call: TRBV28; clone_size: .; cdr3_nt: TGTGCCAGCAGTTTACTGGATCAGCCCCAGCATTTT; cdr3_aa: CASSLLDQPQHF
j_call: TRBJ1-4; d_call: TRBD1; v_call: TRBV30; clone_size: once; cdr3_nt: TGTGCCTTCAGGGGGCTTTTGACTAATGAAAAACTGTTTTTT; cdr3_aa: CAFRGLLTNEKLFF
j_call: TRBJ2-3; d_call: TRBD1; v_call: TRBV7-9; clone_size: .; cdr3_nt: TGTGCCAGCAGCTTTATACCAGGGGGCGCAGATACGCAGTATTTT; cdr3_aa: CASSFIPGGADTQYF
j_call: TRBJ2-3; d_call: .; v_call: TRBV13; clone_size: .; cdr3_nt: TGTGCCAGCAGACGGGACACAGATACGCAGTATTTT; cdr3_aa: CASRRDTDTQYF
j_call: TRBJ2-7; d_call: TRBD2; v_call: TRBV29-1; clone_size: .; cdr3_nt: TGCAGCGTTGAAGGCAGCCTAGCGGGAGGGGCCTACGAGCAGTACTTC; cdr3_aa: CSVEGSLAGGAYEQYF
j_call: TRBJ1-3; d_call: .; v_call: TRBV30; clone_size: .; cdr3_nt: TGTGCCTTCCAGAGGCGTTTCTCTGGAAACACCATATATTTT; cdr3_aa: CAFQRRFSGNTIYF
j_call: TRBJ2-5; d_call: TRBD2; v_call: TRBV5-4; clone_size: .; cdr3_nt: TGTGCCAGCAGCCGGGGACTAGCGGGAGCGGGAGAGACCCAGTACTTC; cdr3_aa: CASSRGLAGAGETQYF
j_call: TRBJ2-5; d_call: .; v_call: TRBV5-1; clone_size: .; cdr3_nt: TGCGCCAGCAGCTTAGGGGCAGGCCAAGAGACCCAGTACTTC; cdr3_aa: CASSLGAGQETQYF
j_call: TRBJ2-1; d_call: TRBD1; v_call: TRBV6-6; clone_size: .; cdr3_nt: TGTGCCAGCAGTGAGGACAGGCACAATGAGCAGTTCTTC; cdr3_aa: CASSEDRHNEQFF
j_call: TRBJ2-1; d_call: .; v_call: TRBV15; clone_size: .; cdr3_nt: TGTGCCACCAGAAGGGAGTTCGGGAATGAGCAGTTCTTC; cdr3_aa: CATRREFGNEQFF
j_call: TRBJ1-4; d_call: .; v_call: TRBV4-3; clone_size: .; cdr3_nt: TGCGCCAGCAGCCAAGATCTAATCGTCAGGGGAAATGAAAAACTGTTTTTT; cdr3_aa: CASSQDLIVRGNEKLFF
j_call: TRBJ2-7; d_call: TRBD2; v_call: TRBV5-1; clone_size: once; cdr3_nt: TGCGCGAGCTCTAGCGGGAGGGCCCTAGGGGGCTACGAGCAGTACTTC; cdr3_aa: CASSSGRALGGYEQYF
j_call: TRBJ1-1; d_call: .; v_call: TRBV27; clone_size: .; cdr3_nt: TGTGCCAGCAGTCCTCGGGGGCAGGGAAGTCGAGCTTTCTTT; cdr3_aa: CASSPRGQGSRAFF
j_call: TRBJ2-1; d_call: .; v_call: TRBV11-3; clone_size: .; cdr3_nt: TGTGCCAGCAGTTCCAGCTTGGGGGTAGGGGGGCATGAGCAGTTCTTC; cdr3_aa: CASSSSLGVGGHEQFF
j_call: TRBJ2-2; d_call: .; v_call: TRBV5-1; clone_size: few; cdr3_nt: TGCGCCAGCAGCCCCGTGGGAACAGGTTTGGCCGGGGAGCTGTTTTTT; cdr3_aa: CASSPVGTGLAGELFF
j_call: TRBJ2-1; d_call: .; v_call: TRBV6-5; clone_size: once; cdr3_nt: TGTGCCAGTGGGACCGGCAACTCCTACAATGAGCAGTTCTTC; cdr3_aa: CASGTGNSYNEQFF
j_call: TRBJ2-1; d_call: TRBD1; v_call: TRBV11-2; clone_size: .; cdr3_nt: TGTGCCAGCAGCAACTACCAGGGGGCCTACAATGAGCAGTTCTTC; cdr3_aa: CASSNYQGAYNEQFF
j_call: TRBJ1-1; d_call: .; v_call: TRBV10-3; clone_size: .; cdr3_nt: TGTGCCATCAAAAGGGAACTAAACACTGAAGCTTTCTTT; cdr3_aa: CAIKRELNTEAFF
j_call: TRBJ1-4; d_call: .; v_call: TRBV5-1; clone_size: .; cdr3_nt: TGCGCCAGCAGCTCAGTGAGTAATGAAAAACTGTTTTTT; cdr3_aa: CASSSVSNEKLFF
j_call: TRBJ2-5; d_call: .; v_call: TRBV10-1; clone_size: .; cdr3_nt: TGCGCCAGCAGTGTCGGGGAGACCCAGTACTTC; cdr3_aa: CASSVGETQYF
j_call: TRBJ1-2; d_call: TRBD1; v_call: TRBV6-5; clone_size: .; cdr3_nt: TGTGCCAGCAAGCGCACAGGGGGGTATGGCTACACCTTC; cdr3_aa: CASKRTGGYGYTF
j_call: TRBJ2-7; d_call: TRBD2; v_call: TRBV7-2; clone_size: .; cdr3_nt: TGTGCCAGCAGCCCAGGCCAGAGCGGGAGTGCCTACGAGCAGTACTTC; cdr3_aa: CASSPGQSGSAYEQYF
j_call: TRBJ1-2; d_call: TRBD1; v_call: TRBV30; clone_size: .; cdr3_nt: TGTGCCTGGAGTGACGAGGGACAGGGGGTCGGCTACACCTTC; cdr3_aa: CAWSDEGQGVGYTF
j_call: TRBJ2-6; d_call: .; v_call: TRBV10-3; clone_size: .; cdr3_nt: TGTGCCATCGGTAGGGCACGCAACTCTGGGGCCAACGTCCTGACTTTC; cdr3_aa: CAIGRARNSGANVLTF
j_call: TRBJ1-1; d_call: .; v_call: TRBV2; clone_size: many; cdr3_nt: TGTGCCAGCAGTGATTTTGAGAACACTGAAGCTTTCTTT; cdr3_aa: CASSDFENTEAFF
j_call: TRBJ1-5; d_call: .; v_call: TRBV28; clone_size: .; cdr3_nt: TGTGCCAGCAATGGATACGGGCAGCCCCAGCATTTT; cdr3_aa: CASNGYGQPQHF
j_call: TRBJ2-1; d_call: TRBD2; v_call: TRBV5-6; clone_size: .; cdr3_nt: TGTGCCAGCAGCCCGATCGGGGGAGGGCCGGGAAATGAGCAGTTCTTC; cdr3_aa: CASSPIGGGPGNEQFF
j_call: TRBJ1-1; d_call: .; v_call: TRBV7-2; clone_size: .; cdr3_nt: TGTGCCAGCAGCTCCAGAGGGGGGGCACTGATAGAAGCTTTCTTT; cdr3_aa: CASSSRGGALIEAFF
j_call: TRBJ2-7; d_call: TRBD1; v_call: TRBV30; clone_size: few; cdr3_nt: TGTGCCCTACGACAGGGACGCTACGAGCAGTACTTC; cdr3_aa: CALRQGRYEQYF
j_call: TRBJ1-1; d_call: .; v_call: TRBV18; clone_size: .; cdr3_nt: TGTGCCAGCTCACCAGGAGAGGGAGAAGCTTTCTTT; cdr3_aa: CASSPGEGEAFF
j_call: TRBJ1-1; d_call: TRBD1; v_call: TRBV18; clone_size: .; cdr3_nt: TGTGCCAGCTCACCCGCTAACTCAGGGGGCACTGAAGCTTTCTTT; cdr3_aa: CASSPANSGGTEAFF
j_call: TRBJ1-2; d_call: TRBD1; v_call: TRBV6-5; clone_size: .; cdr3_nt: TGTGCCAGCAGTCTACTGGACAGGGGAAGTGGCTACACCTTC; cdr3_aa: CASSLLDRGSGYTF
j_call: TRBJ1-2; d_call: .; v_call: TRBV19; clone_size: .; cdr3_nt: TGTGCCAGTAGTATAGGCAGTCTTAACTATGGCTACACCTTC; cdr3_aa: CASSIGSLNYGYTF
j_call: TRBJ2-2; d_call: .; v_call: TRBV27; clone_size: few; cdr3_nt: TGTGCCAGCAGTCCCTCTAGCACCACCGGGGAGCTGTTTTTT; cdr3_aa: CASSPSSTTGELFF
j_call: TRBJ2-3; d_call: TRBD2; v_call: TRBV28; clone_size: .; cdr3_nt: TGTGCCAGCAGTTTAGCCGGACTAGCGGAAAGCACAGATACGCAGTATTTT; cdr3_aa: CASSLAGLAESTDTQYF
j_call: TRBJ1-4; d_call: .; v_call: TRBV30; clone_size: many; cdr3_nt: TGTGCCTGGAGTGCCTCGAGGACGTCAACTAATGAAAAACTGTTTTTT; cdr3_aa: CAWSASRTSTNEKLFF
j_call: TRBJ1-1; d_call: TRBD1; v_call: TRBV7-9; clone_size: .; cdr3_nt: TGTGCCAGCAGCCCCTGGACAGGGAAGACTGAAGCTTTCTTT; cdr3_aa: CASSPWTGKTEAFF
j_call: TRBJ2-7; d_call: .; v_call: TRBV18; clone_size: .; cdr3_nt: TGTGCCAGCTCACCCACTACAGGGTTCGCCTACTACGAGCAGTACTTC; cdr3_aa: CASSPTTGFAYYEQYF
j_call: TRBJ2-2; d_call: TRBD2; v_call: TRBV28; clone_size: few; cdr3_nt: TGTGCCAGCAGGGGACTAGCGCTCACCGGGGAGCTGTTTTTT; cdr3_aa: CASRGLALTGELFF
j_call: TRBJ2-5; d_call: .; v_call: TRBV28; clone_size: .; cdr3_nt: TGTGCCAGCAGCAAACCGGGACACCTTAGGTCGGCCCAGTACTTC; cdr3_aa: CASSKPGHLRSAQYF
j_call: TRBJ2-5; d_call: .; v_call: TRBV11-3; clone_size: few; cdr3_nt: TGTGCCAGCAGCTTAGGGACAGAAGAGACCCAGTACTTC; cdr3_aa: CASSLGTEETQYF
j_call: TRBJ2-1; d_call: TRBD2; v_call: TRBV5-1; clone_size: .; cdr3_nt: TGCGCCAGCAGCCTCACCCTAGCGGGTGGGTACAATGAGCAGTTCTTC; cdr3_aa: CASSLTLAGGYNEQFF
j_call: TRBJ2-1; d_call: .; v_call: TRBV5-1; clone_size: .; cdr3_nt: TGCGCCAGCAGCCCCGTGTTAAACAATGAGCAGTTCTTC; cdr3_aa: CASSPVLNNEQFF
j_call: TRBJ1-2; d_call: .; v_call: TRBV27; clone_size: once; cdr3_nt: TGTGCCAGCAGCGGTGTCCTCTTCGGTGGCTACACCTTC; cdr3_aa: CASSGVLFGGYTF
j_call: TRBJ1-5; d_call: TRBD1; v_call: TRBV25-1; clone_size: .; cdr3_nt: TGTGCCAGCCCAGAGAGTTACAGGGGGCCACAGCCCCAGCATTTT; cdr3_aa: CASPESYRGPQPQHF
j_call: TRBJ2-7; d_call: TRBD2; v_call: TRBV9; clone_size: .; cdr3_nt: TGTGCCAGCAGCCCCCCCACTAGCGGGAGCTCCTACGAGCAGTACTTC; cdr3_aa: CASSPPTSGSSYEQYF
j_call: TRBJ2-7; d_call: TRBD1; v_call: TRBV11-2; clone_size: once; cdr3_nt: TGTGCCAGCAGCCCATATCCCCGGGACAGCTACGAGCAGTACTTC; cdr3_aa: CASSPYPRDSYEQYF
j_call: TRBJ2-7; d_call: .; v_call: TRBV19; clone_size: .; cdr3_nt: TGTGCCAGTAGTATCGCCCGCGGCCTAGGGGGCGAGCAGTACTTC; cdr3_aa: CASSIARGLGGEQYF
j_call: TRBJ2-2; d_call: TRBD2; v_call: TRBV5-1; clone_size: few; cdr3_nt: TGCGCCAGCAGCTTGATTAGCGGGAGTGTGGGGACCGGGGAGCTGTTTTTT; cdr3_aa: CASSLISGSVGTGELFF
j_call: TRBJ2-5; d_call: .; v_call: TRBV27; clone_size: once; cdr3_nt: TGTGCCAGCAGTCTTTCTGTCCAAGAGACCCAGTACTTC; cdr3_aa: CASSLSVQETQYF
j_call: TRBJ2-7; d_call: TRBD1; v_call: TRBV4-1; clone_size: .; cdr3_nt: TGCGCCAGCAGCCAAGAGGGATGGACAGGCTTCTACGAGCAGTACTTC; cdr3_aa: CASSQEGWTGFYEQYF
j_call: TRBJ2-1; d_call: TRBD2; v_call: TRBV5-5; clone_size: .; cdr3_nt: TGTGCCAGCAGCCGGGAGGGGCTAGCGGACCACTACAATGAGCAGTTCTTC; cdr3_aa: CASSREGLADHYNEQFF
j_call: TRBJ1-2; d_call: TRBD1; v_call: TRBV2; clone_size: few; cdr3_nt: TGTGCCAGCAGTCGGACAGGTCACTATGGCTACACCTTC; cdr3_aa: CASSRTGHYGYTF
j_call: TRBJ2-1; d_call: TRBD1; v_call: TRBV7-3; clone_size: .; cdr3_nt: TGTGCCAGCAGCTTAGCGACGACAGGGGAGGTCGATGAGCAGTTCTTC; cdr3_aa: CASSLATTGEVDEQFF
j_call: TRBJ2-1; d_call: TRBD2; v_call: TRBV6-4; clone_size: .; cdr3_nt: TGTGCCAGCAGTCCTAGCGGCGCAGAGGACAATGAGCAGTTCTTC; cdr3_aa: CASSPSGAEDNEQFF